This TCR beta chain stems from a study of vaccination effects on CD4 cells after COVID-19. Cells that had been cultured for 10 days were the source of isolated CD4+ T cells. The V end lost 0 bases, the J end lost 3 bases, and 0 bases lay between the germline ends. Germline lookup yields CDR1 LNHDA and CDR2 SQIVND (reference sequence). This CDR3 region has 12 residues. Using immunoSEQ multiplex PCR, the repertoire was profiled, and TCRdb retains in-frame clones only, with some absent. The sample includes more than 30,000 clones, approximately 70% of them seen just once. This clone appeared a few times. Its antigen is unknown. Findings of the study overall: In the late period after vaccination, infection- and vaccine-induced clones contracted markedly. Only 1 of 255 vaccine-induced clones from healthy vaccinees cross-reacted with common cold coronaviruses. Few convalescent patients were included, and no early post-infection timepoints were sampled.

The specimen comprised CD4+ T cells from PBMCs cultured without peptide, sampled before COVID-19 vaccination. The TCR sequence derives from a human donor who received a COVID-19 vaccine. The chain employs TRBV19 and TRBJ1-3; D gene unclear. CDR3 nucleotide sequence: TGTGCCAGTAGTATAGATGGAAACACCATATATTTT. Residues: CASSIDGNTIYF.